This passage covers 18 T cell receptor beta chains from one sample sequenced in a study of blood T cells in healthy people across ages. A J-beta primer mix and a sample-barcoded 5' primer were used in a second PCR of roughly 7 to 12 cycles. TCRdb reanalysed the 5' RACE reads using MiXCR and keeps one entry per CDR3 protein. The sample consists of about 720,000 distinct CDR3 sequences, 22% of them appearing once. Sequenced sample: blood. These TCRs come from a man between 65 and 85 years old in good health.

This clonotype occurred a few times. The chain is built from TRBV27 and TRBJ1-1; D is perhaps TRBD1 (6 bases). This CDR3 spans 13 amino acids. V dropped 4 bases and J dropped 4 bases, with 10 bases sitting between them. Germline-derived CDR1 and CDR2 are MNHEY and SMNVEV (reference sequence). The CDR3 DNA reads as TGTGCCAGCAGTTGGGGGCCAGCCACTGAAGCTTTCTTT. Translated: CASSWGPATEAFF.

The chain combines TRBV12-3 or TRBV12-4 with TRBJ2-3, with D possibly matching TRBD2 (6 bases). The CDR3 sequence is 15 residues long. V was cut by 3 bases and J by 6 bases, with 16 bases left in between. In DNA form, the CDR3 reads TGTGCCAGCAGTTTGCGAGCGGGTGCTTTGGATACGCAGTATTTT. This encodes CASSLRAGALDTQYF.

This clonotype was found a few times. The rearrangement links TRBV4-3 to TRBJ2-3; D may be TRBD1 (5 bases). The V and J ends lost 4 bases and 3 bases respectively, with 11 bases between them. This CDR3 has 14 residues. Germline lookup yields CDR1 LGHNA and CDR2 YSLEER. Here the CDR3 reads CASSPRVRTDTQYF. The CDR3 bases are TGCGCCAGCAGCCCCAGGGTGAGGACAGATACGCAGTATTTT.

This clonotype was seen only a few times. The V call is TRBV29-1, the J call TRBJ1-2, with D perhaps TRBD1 (5 bases). V dropped 7 bases and J dropped 8 bases, with 23 bases sitting between them. Germline lookup yields CDR1 SQVTM and CDR2 ANQGSEA. The CDR3 totals 14 residues. CDR3 loop: CSASGTVHLEGYTF. The DNA of the CDR3 is TGCAGCGCCAGCGGGACGGTCCATCTCGAAGGCTACACCTTC.

This chain connects TRBV28 to TRBJ1-4; the D gene is possibly TRBD1 (5 bases). The ends were cut back, 7 bases at V and 3 bases at J, with 21 bases in the middle. From germline, CDR1 is MDHEN and CDR2 SYDVKM. CDR3 length equals 17 residues. DNA for the CDR3: TGTGCCAGCAAGTCGGCAGGGAGGTTTACAGCTAATGAAAAACTGTTTTTT. Encoded protein: CASKSAGRFTANEKLFF.

The chain employs TRBV19 and TRBJ1-2; D is perhaps TRBD1 (6 bases). CDR1 is LNHDA and CDR2 is SQIVND in the germline V gene (reference sequence). The length of the CDR3 is 13 residues. Trimming removed 8 bases at V and 2 bases at J, with 12 bases between. The CDR3 nucleotides are TGTGCCAGTGGTTGGCAGGGGAACTATGGCTACACCTTC. It translates to CASGWQGNYGYTF.

At least ten counts were recorded for this clonotype. The CDR3 sequence is CASSSIRGQHEKLFF. The CDR3 DNA reads TGTGCCAGCAGCTCCATACGGGGACAGCACGAAAAACTGTTTTTT. The genes are TRBV7-2 and TRBJ1-4, with 7 bases lining up with TRBD1. The germline V gene has CDR1 SGHTA and CDR2 FQGNSA. V was clipped by 4 bases and J by 8 bases; unmatched bases: 10. This CDR3 has 15 residues. Full variable domain (outside the CDR3, taken from reference TRBV7-2 and TRBJ1-4): GAGVSQSPSNKVTEKGKDVELRCDPISGHTALYWYRQSLGQGLEFLIYFQGNSAPDKSGLPSDRFSAERTGGSVSTLTIQRTQQEDSAVYLCASSSIRGQHEKLFFGSGTQLSVL.

This clonotype was counted only a few times. This rearrangement joins TRBV18 to TRBJ2-1; 11 nucleotides align to TRBD2. With 2 bases clipped from V and 2 bases from J, the junction kept 2 bases outside the gene matches. CDR1 is KGHSH, CDR2 LQKENI, per germline. CDR3 length equals 16 residues. The CDR3 nucleotides are TGTGCCAGCTCACCAGCTAGCGGGGGGCCCTACAATGAGCAGTTCTTC. Encoded protein: CASSPASGGPYNEQFF.

This clonotype is a singleton in its sample. The CDR3 is CASNGRGAQNEQFF. In DNA form, the CDR3 reads TGTGCCAGTAACGGGCGGGGGGCTCAAAATGAGCAGTTCTTC. The V call is TRBV19, the J call TRBJ2-1, with 8 bases aligning to TRBD2. Trimming removed 7 bases from V and 7 bases from J; junction bases left unmatched: 9. The CDR3 runs to 14 residues. Germline loops: CDR1 LNHDA, CDR2 SQIVND (reference sequence).

This chain links TRBV10-3 with TRBJ2-3; D gene unclear. The length of the CDR3 is 15 residues. Germline lookup yields CDR1 ENHRY and CDR2 SYGVKD. V lost 6 bases to trimming and J lost 0 bases, with 13 bases between them. CDR3: CAISDGDSSTDTQYF. The CDR3 DNA sequence: TGTGCCATCAGCGACGGTGATTCTAGCACAGATACGCAGTATTTT.

This clonotype turned up a few times. At one end the junction does not follow the germline gene, possibly because of a read error. The chain recombines TRBV20-1 with TRBJ1-2, with 7 bases lining up with TRBD1. The germline V gene has CDR1 DFQATT and CDR2 SNEGSKA (reference sequence). The CDR3 is made up of 14 amino acids. The CDR3: CGAFAQQGNYGYTF. CDR3 nucleotide sequence: TGCGGTGCTTTCGCTCAACAGGGGAACTATGGCTACACCTTC.

This clonotype was detected a few times. One junction end disagrees with the germline gene, perhaps due to a read error. The chain carries TRBV7-9 and TRBJ2-5, with 9 bases aligning to TRBD2. The DNA end is a closer match to TRBJ2-1, so the J assignment may be wrong. CDR3 length: 12 amino acids. Germline CDR1 and CDR2: SEHNR and FQNEAQ (reference sequence). Here the CDR3 DNA reads TGTGCCGGCAGCTTATCTAGCGGGGCCCAGTTCTTC. This gives the protein CAGSLSSGAQFF.

The chain employs TRBV20-1 and TRBJ1-2; the match to TRBD1 covers 10 bases. Trimming at V came to 6 bases and at J to 4 bases, leaving 11 bases not matched to a gene. There are 15 residues in the CDR3. CDR1 is DFQATT and CDR2 is SNEGSKA in the germline V gene (reference sequence). The chain's CDR3 is CSARDRGREVYGYTF. DNA for the CDR3: TGCAGTGCAAGGGACAGGGGCCGGGAGGTCTATGGCTACACCTTC.

The chain has TRBV18 and TRBJ2-1, with D possibly TRBD1 on 5 matching bases. The V gene's germline CDR1 is KGHSH and CDR2 LQKENI. This CDR3 is built from 13 residues. Between the trimmed V and J ends, which lost 6 bases and 8 bases, there was a span of 14 bases. CDR3 residues: CASSPTWGHEQFF. CDR3 DNA: TGTGCCAGCTCTCCGACCTGGGGCCATGAGCAGTTCTTC. Drawing the rest from reference TRBV18 and TRBJ2-1, the complete variable domain is NAGVMQNPRHLVRRRGQEARLRCSPMKGHSHVYWYRQLPEEGLKFMVYLQKENIIDESGMPKERFSAEFPKEGPSILRIQQVVRGDSAAYFCASSPTWGHEQFFGPGTRLTVL.

V gene TRBV7-2 combines with J gene TRBJ2-7; D uncertain. This CDR3 spans 13 amino acids. The V and J ends lost 6 bases and 4 bases respectively, with 13 bases between them. Germline V lookup: CDR1 SGHTA, CDR2 FQGNSA. The CDR3 reads CASRTHARYEQYV. For the CDR3, the DNA is TGTGCCAGCAGAACGCATGCTCGGTACGAGCAGTACGTC.

This clonotype was observed a handful of times. This sequence joins TRBV20-1 and TRBJ2-1, with TRBD2 matching 16 bases. Gene TRBJ2-7 matches the end of the DNA better, so the J call may be wrong. The CDR3 spans 16 residues. Germline lookup yields CDR1 DFQATT and CDR2 SNEGSKA (reference sequence). This CDR3 is CSARGLAGGQSYEQYF. CDR3 in DNA: TGCAGTGCCAGGGGACTAGCGGGGGGGCAGTCCTACGAGCAGTACTTC.

V is TRBV3-1 and J is TRBJ1-3; no firm D call. Germline V CDR1 and CDR2: LGHDT, YNNKEL (reference sequence). Trimming shortened V by 10 bases and J by 0 bases, and 7 bases separated the two germline ends. This CDR3 contains 12 residues. The CDR3 is CATSSSGNTIYF. For the CDR3, the DNA is TGTGCCACCTCGAGCTCTGGAAACACCATATATTTT.

This chain uses TRBV6-5 with TRBJ1-2; 7 positions agree with TRBD1. The CDR3 has 15 amino acids. The germline CDR1 and CDR2 sequences are MNHEY and SVGAGI. V was pared by 2 bases and J by 0 bases, with 3 bases of the junction left unmatched. The CDR3 spells CASSYRDRANYGYTF. For the CDR3, the DNA is TGTGCCAGCAGTTACCGGGACAGAGCTAACTATGGCTACACCTTC.